This is a list of T cell receptor beta chains from one sample in a study of control samples from healthy donors and cancer patients. Profiled with immunoSEQ multiplex PCR; TCRdb holds only in-frame clones, not every one. The sample lists about 130,000 clones; roughly 94% were seen once. Material: PBMCs. These receptors all come from a man aged 55 to 69 with colorectal cancer. Both conserved end residues are part of each CDR3.

>TRBV27|13|TRBJ1-1
CASSLTGNTEAFF
>TRBV6-1|19|TRBJ2-5
CASSEISASGGALGETQYF
>TRBV5-4|13|TRBJ2-3
CASSLQGTDTQYF
>TRBV4-1|16|TRBJ2-7
CASSQVDRVKRDEQYF
>TRBV2|14|TRBJ2-2
CASRLGVNTGELFF
>TRBV9|14|TRBJ1-1
CASSPQAQSTEAFF
>TRBV11-3|15|TRBJ1-4
CASTQQRALNEKLFF
>TRBV6-2/TRBV6-3|13|TRBJ2-7
CASSPGQRYEQYF
>TRBV18|14|TRBJ1-2
CASSPRRDNYGYTF
>TRBV6-5|15|TRBJ1-1
CASRGDRGRGTEAFF
>TRBV18|11|TRBJ1-2
CASSINYGYTF
>TRBV18|15|TRBJ2-2
CASSPPAQGAGELFF
>TRBV4-1|16|TRBJ2-3
CASSQSGGRVGDTQYF
>TRBV27|13|TRBJ1-1
CASSYGEGTEAFF
>TRBV7-2|14|TRBJ2-7
CASNLQGRRYEQYF
>TRBV5-1|16|TRBJ2-2
CASSLAERGVTGELFF
>TRBV6-2/TRBV6-3|15|TRBJ1-2
CASSYDGTGFDGYTF
>TRBV12-3/TRBV12-4|12|TRBJ1-5
CASSSGNQPQHF
>TRBV2|15|TRBJ1-1
CASRDYRDKNTEAFF
>TRBV12-3/TRBV12-4|13|TRBJ2-7
CASRSSGPYEQYF